This T cell receptor (beta chain) was retrieved from a study of human T cells and chemical hapten exposure. Background on the study: Sensitization involved placing 2% DPC onto an approximately 2 cm by approximately 2 cm region of upper inner arm skin.

The time point is: patch test 2, 6 weeks after DPC sensitization. Specified treatment: therapeutic diphenylcyclopropenone sensitization with weekly scalp DPC. Total RNA came from unfractionated whole blood. Per the original methods: With a range of 23,224 to 690,600, the median per sample was around 97,000 TCRs. TCRdb re-derived calls from the RACE reads in MiXCR, one entry per CDR3 protein. The V and J calls here are based on TCRdb, not the publication. Counted here are about 110,000 distinct CDR3 sequences, 9.2% occurring once; the ten biggest clones make up approximately 3%. The specimen was whole blood, collected in connection with sensitization to the hapten diphenylcyclopropenone (DPC). This receptor was obtained from a woman aged 40 to 50 with alopecia areata. Some clones in this sample may be carry-over from other donors' samples.

The CDR3 is CASSLWKNTEAFF. CDR3 sequence (DNA): TGTGCCAGCAGCTTATGGAAGAACACTGAAGCTTTCTTT. The J gene is TRBJ1-1, the V gene TRBV7-3; no firm D call. The CDR3 contains 13 residues. Per the germline V gene, CDR1 is SGHTA and CDR2 is FQGTGA. V shed 2 bases and J shed 1 base, with 5 bases lying between them.